Each of the 15 T cell receptor beta chains below was sequenced from the same sample in a study of cytomegalovirus exposure and HLA in healthy donors. The assay was immunoSEQ multiplex PCR, and TCRdb's table has in-frame clones only and misses some. Of more than 90,000 clones in the sample, approximately 88% were seen once. Sequenced sample: PBMCs. The receptors derive from a man aged 18 to 30 in good health and CMV-seronegative.

The rearrangement links TRBV18 to TRBJ2-7; 8 bases map to TRBD2. From germline, CDR1 is KGHSH and CDR2 LQKENI. CDR3 length equals 17 residues. Trimming removed 3 bases from V and 5 bases from J; junction bases left unmatched: 15. Here the CDR3 reads CASSPLSVRGGLDEQYF. The CDR3, as DNA: TGTGCCAGCTCACCCCTGTCGGTCCGGGGGGGCCTCGACGAGCAGTACTTC.

This clone was detected only a few times. The sample carries other DNA sequences with the same CDR3. The chain is built from TRBV19 and TRBJ1-4, with 7 bases that match TRBD1. Germline trimming cut 2 bases from V and 3 bases from J; bases unmatched to any gene: 0. Looked up from germline, CDR1 is LNHDA and CDR2 is SQIVND (reference sequence). The length of the CDR3 is 14 residues. This CDR3 is CASSIQGANEKLFF. CDR3 in DNA: TGTGCCAGTAGTATACAGGGGGCTAATGAAAAACTGTTTTTT.

This chain joins TRBV9 and TRBJ2-2, with D tentatively TRBD2 (5 bases). The CDR3 is 17 residues long. Trimming removed 4 bases from V and 0 bases from J, with 16 bases in between. Germline V gene data show CDR1 as SGDLS and CDR2 as YYNGEE. For the CDR3, the DNA is TGTGCCAGCAGCACCCAGCCAGGAGGATCGAACACCGGGGAGCTGTTTTTT. Translation: CASSTQPGGSNTGELFF.

The gene calls are TRBV4-1 and TRBJ1-4; TRBD1 might be the D (6 bases). Deletions cut 0 bases from V and 7 bases from J, with 12 bases between. There are 15 residues in the CDR3. Germline CDR1 reads MGHRA; CDR2 reads YSYEKL. The DNA for the CDR3 is TGCGCCAGCAGCCAAGAGAGGGGGGGTGGTGAAAAACTGTTTTTT. Protein sequence: CASSQERGGGEKLFF.

The V gene is TRBV5-6, the J gene TRBJ2-3, with unresolved D. There are 15 residues in the CDR3. The V end lost 1 base, the J end lost 0 bases, and 9 bases lay between the germline ends. In germline, CDR1 is SGHDT, CDR2 YYEEEE. The CDR3 here is CASSLFTPSTDTQYF. In nucleotides, the CDR3 is TGTGCCAGCAGCTTGTTCACACCAAGCACAGATACGCAGTATTTT.

This clone was seen a single time. The J gene is TRBJ2-1, the V gene TRBV11-3; 13 nucleotides align to TRBD2. Germline CDR1 is SGHNT and CDR2 is YENEEA. V was pared by 5 bases and J by 9 bases, with 16 bases of the junction left unmatched. This CDR3 is 18 amino acids long. The CDR3 sequence is CASSGAPGTSGAWGEQFF. For the CDR3, the DNA is TGTGCCAGCAGCGGGGCGCCGGGGACTAGCGGGGCGTGGGGTGAGCAGTTCTTC.

The chain recombines TRBV7-9 with TRBJ2-3, with 11 bases aligning to TRBD2. CDR3 length equals 15 residues. V was pared by 2 bases and J by 6 bases, with 4 bases of the junction left unmatched. The germline V gene encodes CDR1 SEHNR and CDR2 FQNEAQ (reference sequence). CDR3 loop: CASSLTSGRSDTQYF. DNA for the CDR3: TGTGCCAGCAGCTTAACTAGCGGGAGATCCGATACGCAGTATTTT.

The CDR3 protein is CASRARDSSYEQYF. Written as DNA, the CDR3 is TGTGCCAGCAGGGCGAGGGACAGCTCCTACGAGCAGTACTTC. The rearrangement links TRBV28 to TRBJ2-7; TRBD1 matches 7 bases. Germline V gene lookup returns CDR1 MDHEN and CDR2 SYDVKM. This CDR3 is 14 amino acids long. V trimming: 6 bases; J trimming: 0 bases; junction bases outside the gene matches: 5. The variable domain in full, with the rest retrieved from reference TRBV28 and TRBJ2-7, is DVKVTQSSRYLVKRTGEKVFLECVQDMDHENMFWYRQDPGLGLRLIYFSYDVKMKEKGDIPEGYSVSREKKERFSLILESASTNQTSMYLCASRARDSSYEQYFGPGTRLTVT.

In this sample, this clone turned up once. The same CDR3 arises from other DNA sequences in this sample as well. This chain uses TRBV19 with TRBJ2-7; D might be TRBD2 (5 bases). The CDR3 extends over 14 amino acids. Trimming shortened V by 1 base and J by 0 bases, and 7 bases separated the two germline ends. CDR1 and CDR2 from the germline V gene are LNHDA and SQIVND (reference sequence). This chain's CDR3 is CASSIVGSSYEQYF. CDR3 bases: TGTGCCAGTAGTATAGTGGGGAGCTCCTACGAGCAGTACTTC.

This clone was observed a handful of times. The chain employs TRBV7-9 and TRBJ1-5, with 7 bases fitting TRBD1. From germline, CDR1 is SEHNR and CDR2 FQNEAQ (reference sequence). The CDR3 sequence is 16 residues long. Trimming at V came to 5 bases and at J to 6 bases, leaving 13 bases not matched to a gene. CDR3 bases: TGTGCCAGCAGCAACGCCGGAGGGGGCCCGGGTCAGCCCCAGCATTTT. This sequence encodes CASSNAGGGPGQPQHF.

The rearrangement links TRBV18 to TRBJ2-2, with TRBD1 matching over 9 bases. This CDR3 contains 17 residues. The germline V gene encodes CDR1 KGHSH and CDR2 LQKENI. J was trimmed by 4 bases and V by 6 bases; bases with no gene match: 12. CDR3 bases: TGTGCCAGCTCTCCTTTCCCGGGACAGGGCCCCACCGGGGAGCTGTTTTTT. This translates into CASSPFPGQGPTGELFF.

The chain has TRBV2 and TRBJ2-2, with 10 nucleotides matching TRBD2. V was clipped by 2 bases and J by 4 bases; unmatched bases: 1. The V gene's germline CDR1 is SNHLY and CDR2 FYNNEI. The CDR3 totals 15 residues. The CDR3 protein is CASSEIAGGTGELFF. In DNA, the CDR3 is TGTGCCAGCAGTGAAATAGCGGGAGGCACCGGGGAGCTGTTTTTT.

This clone was observed a single time. J is TRBJ2-7 and V is TRBV18; D may be TRBD2 (5 bases). The CDR3 has 12 amino acids. Germline assignment: CDR1 KGHSH and CDR2 LQKENI. Trimming took off 2 bases at V and 4 bases at J, with 6 bases between the two ends. The CDR3 here is CASSPEGYEQYF. The CDR3 nucleotides read TGTGCCAGCTCACCAGAGGGATACGAGCAGTACTTC.

V gene TRBV28 combines with J gene TRBJ1-5; D is perhaps TRBD1 (6 bases). There are 19 residues in the CDR3. Trimming shortened V by 6 bases and J by 0 bases, and 24 bases separated the two germline ends. Per the germline V gene, CDR1 is MDHEN and CDR2 is SYDVKM. CDR3 nucleotide sequence: TGTGCCAGCAGCCTCGACAGGTCACTCCCCGCGAATAGCAATCAGCCCCAGCATTTT. Protein sequence: CASSLDRSLPANSNQPQHF.

This chain joins TRBV5-6 and TRBJ2-1, with TRBD1 matching 10 bases. Germline-derived CDR1 and CDR2 are SGHDT and YYEEEE. The CDR3 spans 15 residues. V dropped 3 bases and J dropped 5; count of bases not matched to a gene: 5. In DNA form, the CDR3 reads TGTGCCAGCAGCTCGATGGACAGGGGGGACAATGAGCAGTTCTTC. It codes for CASSSMDRGDNEQFF.